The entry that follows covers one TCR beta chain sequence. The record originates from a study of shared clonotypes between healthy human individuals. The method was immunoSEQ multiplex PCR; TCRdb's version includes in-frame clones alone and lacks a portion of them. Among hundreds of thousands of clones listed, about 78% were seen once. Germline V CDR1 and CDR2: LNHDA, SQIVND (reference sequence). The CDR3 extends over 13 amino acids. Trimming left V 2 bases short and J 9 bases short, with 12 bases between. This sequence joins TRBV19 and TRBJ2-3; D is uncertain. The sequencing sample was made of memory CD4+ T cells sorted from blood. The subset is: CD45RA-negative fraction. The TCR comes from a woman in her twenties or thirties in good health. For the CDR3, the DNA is TGTGCCAGTAGTATAAAACTTCTGGGGACGCAGTATTTT. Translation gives CASSIKLLGTQYF. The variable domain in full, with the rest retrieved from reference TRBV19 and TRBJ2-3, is DGGITQSPKYLFRKEGQNVTLSCEQNLNHDAMYWYRQDPGQGLRLIYYSQIVNDFQKGDIAEGYSVSREKKESFPLTVTSAQKNPTAFYLCASSIKLLGTQYFGPGTRLTVL.